These 29 T cell receptor beta chains came from one sample sequenced in a study of T cells in Graves' hyperthyroidism and ophthalmopathy. It was RNA transcripts that yielded the amplified TCR beta CDR3 regions. The HTBI primer set served for first-round RT-PCR of the TCR CDR3. TCRdb recomputed calls from the multiplex PCR reads with MiXCR, one row per CDR3 protein. The sample has more than 550,000 distinct CDR3 sequences, nearly 45% seen once. The sequenced material came from peripheral blood or thyroid tissue (not recorded which). The receptors originated from an adult man with Graves' disease, either hyperthyroidism or ophthalmopathy (not recorded which).

This clonotype was seen a handful of times. At one of its ends the junction is not consistent with the germline gene, which may arise from a read error. This chain links TRBV24-1 with TRBJ1-5; tentative D call: TRBD1 (5 bases). Germline CDR1 is KGHDR and CDR2 is SFDVKD. CDR3 size: 15 residues. Here the CDR3 reads CASSIDSYSNQPQHF. CDR3 DNA sequence: TGTGCCAGCAGTATCGACAGCTATAGCAATCAGCCCCAGCATTTT.

With regard to this clonotype: A read error may explain this, as a much larger clone is one base away. The chain carries TRBV10-2 and TRBJ1-1; 9 nucleotides align to TRBD1. This CDR3 has 16 residues. V was clipped by 11 bases and J by 4 bases; unmatched bases: 17. CDR1 and CDR2 (germline): WSHSY, SAAADI. DNA of the CDR3: TGCGCCGGCAACGGCCGAGGGGACAGGGCGAGCACTGAAGCTTTCTTT. It codes for CAGNGRGDRASTEAFF.

This clonotype was detected ten times or more. This chain uses TRBV2 with TRBJ2-7, with TRBD1 matching 9 bases. From germline, CDR1 is SNHLY and CDR2 FYNNEI. The CDR3 consists of 14 residues. Trimming cost V 1 base and J 5 bases; bases outside gene matches: 3. CDR3 residues: CASSEGTGVHEQYF. The CDR3 nucleotides are TGTGCCAGCAGTGAAGGGACAGGGGTCCACGAGCAGTACTTC.

This clonotype was seen ten or more times. The V gene is TRBV29-1, the J gene TRBJ1-1; D is ambiguous. V dropped 3 bases and J dropped 8 bases, with 10 bases sitting between them. The CDR3 consists of 11 residues. Per germline, CDR1 SQVTM and CDR2 ANQGSEA. CDR3 nucleotides: TGCAGCGTTGATAGTTCAGGAGAAGCTTTCTTT. Its translation is CSVDSSGEAFF.

About this clonotype itself: A read error is possible here, since a much larger clone lies one base away. The CDR3 DNA reads as TGTGCCAGCAGCGTTCGTGAGACAGGGCGTGAAAAACTGTTTTTT. Amino acids: CASSVRETGREKLFF. This sequence joins TRBV9 and TRBJ1-4, with TRBD1 matching over 7 bases. Trimming took 2 bases from V and 7 from J; bases not matched to a gene: 8. The CDR3 covers 15 residues. From germline, CDR1 is SGDLS and CDR2 YYNGEE.

The chain employs TRBV15 and TRBJ1-5; unclear D gene. With 0 bases removed from V and 0 bases from J, the gap between germline ends came to 3 bases. The germline CDR1 and CDR2 sequences are LNHNV and YYDKDF (reference sequence). There are 14 residues in the CDR3. CDR3 residues: CATSRDASNQPQHF. The CDR3 coding sequence is TGTGCCACCAGCAGAGATGCTAGCAATCAGCCCCAGCATTTT. The full variable domain, rest sourced from reference TRBV15 and TRBJ1-5, is DAMVIQNPRYQVTQFGKPVTLSCSQTLNHNVMYWYQQKSSQAPKLLFHYYDKDFNNEADTPDNFQSRRPNTSFCFLDIRSPGLGDTAMYLCATSRDASNQPQHFGDGTRLSIL.

This clonotype was found many times. This chain connects TRBV6-6 to TRBJ1-3; D not resolved. The CDR3 extends over 13 amino acids. The germline V gene has CDR1 MNHNY and CDR2 SVGAGI (reference sequence). V lost 8 bases and J lost 0, with 8 bases in between. CDR3 protein: CASGPVSGNTIYF. For the CDR3, the DNA is TGTGCCAGCGGGCCAGTCTCTGGAAACACCATATATTTT.

This clonotype was counted between two and nine times. The rearrangement links TRBV9 to TRBJ1-5, with 9 bases that match TRBD1. This CDR3 is 16 amino acids long. After removal of 5 bases from V and 3 bases from J, the junction contained 9 bases not matched to a gene. Per the germline V gene, CDR1 is SGDLS and CDR2 is YYNGEE. The CDR3 is CASSSSGTGLNQPQHF. CDR3 coding DNA: TGTGCCAGCAGTTCATCCGGGACAGGGCTCAATCAGCCCCAGCATTTT.

The V call is TRBV12-3 or TRBV12-4, the J call TRBJ1-6; 7 bases are shared with TRBD1. This CDR3 is 16 amino acids long. J was trimmed by 0 bases and V by 6 bases; bases with no gene match: 5. This CDR3 reads CASRARGSSYNSPLHF. Written as DNA, the CDR3 is TGTGCCAGCAGGGCCAGGGGGAGCTCCTATAATTCACCCCTCCACTTT.

The chain combines TRBV2 with TRBJ1-2; 9 nucleotides line up with TRBD1. The CDR3 runs 14 residues. Germline V lookup: CDR1 SNHLY, CDR2 FYNNEI. Losses at the gene ends were 5 bases for V and 6 bases for J; bases not matched to a gene: 7. The CDR3 is CASSYLTGGDGYTF. CDR3 sequence (DNA): TGTGCCAGCAGTTACCTGACAGGGGGTGATGGCTACACCTTC.

The rearrangement links TRBV20-1 to TRBJ2-7; the match to TRBD1 covers 9 bases. J was trimmed by 5 bases and V by 6 bases; bases with no gene match: 14. Looked up from germline, CDR1 is DFQATT and CDR2 is SNEGSKA (reference sequence). CDR3 size: 15 residues. This chain's CDR3 is CSAAGTGPRYNEQYF. The CDR3 DNA sequence: TGCAGTGCCGCCGGGACAGGGCCTAGGTATAACGAGCAGTACTTC.

To note about this clonotype: One end of the junction varies from germline; a read error may be responsible. The chain couples TRBV14 to TRBJ1-3; D unclear. There are 10 residues in the CDR3. Germline V lookup: CDR1 SGHDN, CDR2 FVKESK. In nucleotides, the CDR3 is TGTGACAGCTCTGGAAACACCATATATTTT. It is translated as CDSSGNTIYF.

This clonotype was counted between two and nine times. In DNA, the CDR3 is TGTGCCAGCAGCTTAAATCAGGGATTGAGCTATGGCTACACCTTC. It yields the protein CASSLNQGLSYGYTF. V and J are TRBV7-9 and TRBJ1-2; a possible D gene is TRBD1 (5 bases). Germline V gene data show CDR1 as SEHNR and CDR2 as FQNEAQ (reference sequence). The ends were cut back, 2 bases at V and 4 bases at J, with 14 bases in the middle. The CDR3 sequence is 15 residues long. The full variable domain, its missing parts supplied by reference TRBV7-9 and TRBJ1-2, is DTGVSQNPRHKITKRGQNVTFRCDPISEHNRLYWYRQTLGQGPEFLTYFQNEAQLEKSRLLSDRFSAERPKGSFSTLEIQRTEQGDSAMYLCASSLNQGLSYGYTFGSGTRLTVV.

A word on this clonotype: Being one base from a much bigger clone, this may be a read error. The chain couples TRBV19 to TRBJ2-6; 9 bases match TRBD1. In germline, CDR1 is LNHDA, CDR2 SQIVND (reference sequence). The CDR3 is made up of 14 amino acids. Germline trimming cut 5 bases from V and 9 bases from J; bases unmatched to any gene: 5. Written as DNA, the CDR3 is TGTGCCAGTAGTCCGGGACAGGGAGACAACGTCCTGACTTTC. Protein sequence: CASSPGQGDNVLTF.

There are a few counts of this clonotype. The J gene is TRBJ1-2, the V gene TRBV19; 8 bases match TRBD1. CDR3 size: 13 residues. Germline assignment: CDR1 LNHDA and CDR2 SQIVND (reference sequence). The V and J ends lost 3 bases and 4 bases, in that order; junction bases with no gene match: 1. The CDR3 bases are TGTGCCAGTAGTATGACAGGGGTCTATGGCTACACCTTC. Its translation: CASSMTGVYGYTF.

This clonotype was picked up many times. The CDR3: CASSQTQNYGYTF. Written as DNA, the CDR3 is TGTGCCAGCAGCCAGACACAAAACTATGGCTACACCTTC. The rearrangement links TRBV7-2 to TRBJ1-2; D gene uncertain. V dropped 5 bases and J dropped 2 bases, with 9 bases sitting between them. There are 13 residues in the CDR3. The germline V gene has CDR1 SGHTA and CDR2 FQGNSA.

Details on this clonotype: A much bigger clone sits one base away, suggesting this may be a read error. This sequence joins TRBV7-9 and TRBJ1-1; no clear D gene. The CDR3 is made up of 13 amino acids. Germline lookup yields CDR1 SEHNR and CDR2 FQNEAQ (reference sequence). Here the CDR3 reads CAGSLVGHTEAFF. The CDR3 DNA sequence: TGTGCCGGCAGCTTAGTCGGGCACACTGAAGCTTTCTTT.

This clonotype was seen a single time. The rearrangement joins TRBV14 to TRBJ2-7, with 7 bases that match TRBD2. Germline CDR1 is SGHDN and CDR2 is FVKESK. There are 14 residues in the CDR3. The V and J ends lost 2 bases and 3 bases, in that order; junction bases with no gene match: 4. The chain's CDR3 is CASSQNERGYEQYF. CDR3 nucleotides: TGTGCCAGCAGCCAAAACGAGCGGGGCTACGAGCAGTACTTC.

Many counts were recorded for this clonotype. The chain is built from TRBV7-2 and TRBJ1-2; D gene uncertain. Germline V gene data show CDR1 as SGHTA and CDR2 as FQGNSA. This CDR3 comprises 14 residues. The V end was cut by 2 bases, the J end by 0 bases, with 7 bases between. This chain's CDR3 is CASSLNAANYGYTF. CDR3 DNA: TGTGCCAGCAGCTTAAATGCAGCTAACTATGGCTACACCTTC.

V gene TRBV7-9 combines with J gene TRBJ2-2; D not resolved. V dropped 2 bases and J dropped 4 bases, with 8 bases sitting between them. The CDR3 has 14 residues. Germline CDR1 and CDR2: SEHNR and FQNEAQ (reference sequence). The DNA of the CDR3 is TGTGCCAGCAGCTTATCCAGGATCACCGGGGAGCTGTTTTTT. Protein sequence: CASSLSRITGELFF.

In regard to this clonotype: In this CDR3 the conserved last residue, phenylalanine or tryptophan, is missing, so a read error is likely. J is TRBJ2-5 and V is TRBV7-2; possibly TRBD2 for D (6 bases). Germline loops: CDR1 SGHTA, CDR2 FQGNSA. Trimming took 1 base from V and 1 from J, leaving 10 bases between them. This CDR3 region has 15 residues. CDR3 amino acids: CASSLGGDFQETQYI. DNA of the CDR3: TGTGCCAGCAGCTTAGGCGGGGACTTCCAAGAGACCCAGTACATC.

This clonotype has only a few counts. V gene TRBV12-3 or TRBV12-4 combines with J gene TRBJ1-1, with unresolved D. The CDR3 has 14 amino acids. Between the trimmed V and J ends, which lost 7 bases and 1 base, there was a span of 13 bases. CDR3 amino acids: CASNQRFTNTEAFF. The CDR3, as DNA: TGTGCCAGCAATCAAAGGTTCACGAACACTGAAGCTTTCTTT.

The chain carries TRBV7-8 and TRBJ1-5, with D tentatively TRBD1 (5 bases). The CDR3 runs to 17 residues. Germline values: CDR1 SGHVS, CDR2 FQNEAQ. Trimming left V 5 bases short and J 4 bases short, with 21 bases between. This CDR3 reads CASSVVVGPQLNQPQHF. CDR3 nucleotide sequence: TGTGCCAGCAGCGTAGTTGTGGGGCCCCAATTGAATCAGCCCCAGCATTTT.

For this clonotype: A much larger clonotype is one base distant, so this may be a read error. V and J are TRBV10-3 and TRBJ1-1; 7 nucleotides match TRBD1. With V trimmed by 8 bases and J by 3 bases, 0 bases remained unmatched. There are 11 residues in the CDR3. CDR1 ENHRY and CDR2 SYGVKD come from the germline V gene. The CDR3 nucleotides read TGTGCCATCCAGGGGGACACTGAAGCTTTCTTT. It codes for CAIQGDTEAFF.

The chain recombines TRBV29-1 with TRBJ1-5, with D possibly TRBD1 on 5 matching bases. Trimming pared 7 bases from V and 9 bases from J, leaving 19 bases between. This CDR3 is built from 13 residues. Germline V lookup: CDR1 SQVTM, CDR2 ANQGSEA. This CDR3 reads CSGHLGDGGPQHF. The CDR3 DNA reads TGCAGCGGCCACCTTGGGGATGGGGGGCCCCAGCATTTT.

J is TRBJ1-2 and V is TRBV24-1; no reliable D call. Per germline, CDR1 KGHDR and CDR2 SFDVKD. The CDR3 runs 12 residues. Trimming removed 5 bases from V and 7 bases from J, with 10 bases in between. The CDR3 sequence is CATSGSGFGYTF. CDR3 DNA sequence: TGTGCCACCAGTGGCTCCGGGTTTGGCTACACCTTC.

In its sample, this clonotype was seen a few times. This chain connects TRBV7-9 to TRBJ1-2; D gene unclear. V gave up 5 bases and J gave up 2 bases, with 18 bases separating them. This CDR3 contains 16 residues. From germline, CDR1 is SEHNR and CDR2 FQNEAQ (reference sequence). The CDR3 here is CASSNGPVPGNYGYTF. CDR3 DNA sequence: TGTGCCAGCAGCAACGGCCCCGTTCCGGGAAACTATGGCTACACCTTC.

The chain links TRBV20-1 to TRBJ1-2, with unresolved D. This CDR3 is built from 12 residues. V lost 0 bases to trimming and J lost 7 bases, with 9 bases between them. Germline loops: CDR1 DFQATT, CDR2 SNEGSKA (reference sequence). The CDR3 sequence: CSARDGGRGYTF. The CDR3 DNA follows: TGCAGTGCTAGAGATGGAGGCCGTGGCTACACCTTC.

The V call is TRBV7-2, the J call TRBJ1-4; 7 bases are a match to TRBD1. The V gene's germline CDR1 is SGHTA and CDR2 FQGNSA. V gave up 3 bases and J gave up 6 bases; unmatched junction bases: 7. This CDR3 contains 15 residues. CDR3 loop: CASSLGPTGYEKLFF. The CDR3 DNA follows: TGTGCCAGCAGCTTGGGCCCGACAGGGTATGAAAAACTGTTTTTT.